The following is a T cell receptor beta chain sequence with its context. The data originate from a study of tumor-infiltrating lymphocytes in oesophageal squamous cell carcinoma. TCRdb independently ran MiXCR on the PCR reads; one entry per CDR3 protein. Among 7,500 to 9,500 distinct CDR3 sequences listed, around two thirds were seen once. The CDR3 loop spans 13 amino acids. CDR1 and CDR2 (germline): SGHTA, FQGNSA. V was pared by 6 bases and J by 6 bases, with 15 bases between. What was sequenced was esophageal tumor tissue. The V and J genes are TRBV7-2 and TRBJ2-7; D perhaps matches TRBD1 (7 bases). This receptor was identified in a female donor with esophageal squamous cell carcinoma. The CDR3 sequence is CASRGYRGGEQYF. CDR3 nucleotides: TGTGCCAGCAGGGGGTACAGGGGAGGCGAGCAGTACTTC. Filled out from reference TRBV7-2 and TRBJ2-7, the complete variable domain reads GAGVSQSPSNKVTEKGKDVELRCDPISGHTALYWYRQSLGQGLEFLIYFQGNSAPDKSGLPSDRFSAERTGGSVSTLTIQRTQQEDSAVYLCASRGYRGGEQYFGPGTRLTVT.